This TCR beta chain was obtained from a study of blood T cell repertoires in COVID-19. Across the whole study: Donors in the United States, Italy and Spain gave samples during acute or convalescent COVID-19.

V was cut by 6 bases and J by 0 bases, with 15 bases left in between. Germline values: CDR1 ENHRY, CDR2 SYGVKD. The CDR3 spans 15 residues. Assay: immunoSEQ multiplex PCR; the TCRdb copy retains only in-frame clones and omits some. This table holds 200,000 to 300,000 clones, around 86% found once. The specimen sequenced was peripheral blood. The chain couples TRBV10-3 to TRBJ2-7; D is perhaps TRBD1 (5 bases). The sequence derives from a man older than 75 with acute or convalescent COVID-19. CDR3 DNA: TGTGCCATCAGGTCTCTAACAGGTAGCTCCTACGAGCAGTACTTC. This translates into CAIRSLTGSSYEQYF.